This T cell receptor beta chain is from a study of technical replicates of blood from a handful of donors. This CDR3 contains 17 residues. Germline V gives CDR1 SGHNT, CDR2 YYREEE (reference sequence). Trimming took 4 bases from V and 4 from J, leaving 23 bases between them. Profiled with immunoSEQ multiplex PCR; TCRdb holds only in-frame clones, not every one. The sample contains tens of thousands of clones, 80% to 90% of which appear only once. Sequencing used PBMCs. The rearrangement uses TRBV5-4 and TRBJ1-1; D gene ambiguous. The clonotype originates from a human donor in good health. Some clones in this sample may be carry-over from other donors' samples. The DNA for the CDR3 is TGTGCCAGCAGCGACCATGGTTCGGGGATCGGGAGCACTGAAGCTTTCTTT. Amino acid sequence: CASSDHGSGIGSTEAFF.